The clone carrying this TCR beta chain has just one count. During active infection, Seattle patients enrolled and were then monitored through disease. This specimen belongs to a study of blood T cell repertoires in COVID-19. Looking at the study overall: There were acute and convalescent COVID-19 samples, and they came from the United States, Italy and Spain. T cells, B-cell-depleted T cells, or PBMCs provided the cDNA or gDNA that served as material.

Authors' methods: From reference gene primer amplification, estimates of nucleated cell counts were derived. Assay used: immunoSEQ multiplex PCR; TCRdb lists only in-frame clones, some missing. V, J and clone size are those of that table, while D and trimming were read from the DNA. Of hundreds of thousands of clones in the sample, roughly 79% were seen once. The origin of this receptor is a woman over 75 with COVID-19, enrolled during active disease. Sequencing input: peripheral blood.

This chain's CDR3 is CASSQEQGWIGDNSYTF. CDR3 nucleotide sequence: TGCGCCAGCAGCCAAGAACAGGGGTGGATAGGGGATAATAGCTACACCTTC. The chain couples TRBV4-1 to TRBJ1-2, with 7 positions matching TRBD1. CDR1 and CDR2 (germline): MGHRA, YSYEKL. This CDR3 contains 17 residues. Trimming took 0 bases from V and 9 from J; bases not matched to a gene: 16.